The 31 T cell receptor beta chains in this list originate from one sample, sequenced in a study of blood T cell repertoires in COVID-19. TCRdb keeps only in-frame clones here, not all; method: immunoSEQ multiplex PCR. The table shows a few hundred thousand clones, with roughly 80% occurring only once. What was sequenced was PBMCs or T cells enriched from blood (not recorded which). The receptors were gathered from a woman aged 40-49 years with acute COVID-19.

As for this clone: A junction boundary mismatches the germline segment, possibly from a read error. This chain uses TRBV5-8 with TRBJ1-2; 9 bases are shared with TRBD1. The CDR3 sequence is 11 residues long. Germline-derived CDR1 and CDR2 are SGHTS and YDEGEE. The CDR3 sequence is CASSWDRVGAF. Written as DNA, the CDR3 is TGTGCCAGCAGCTGGGACAGGGTAGGGGCCTTC.

This chain connects TRBV7-9 to TRBJ2-1; D might be TRBD1 (6 bases). Germline values: CDR1 SEHNR, CDR2 FQNEAQ (reference sequence). This CDR3 has 17 amino acids. V dropped 5 bases and J dropped 5 bases, with 22 bases sitting between them. The CDR3 is CASSLTPQGWGHNEQFF. DNA for the CDR3: TGTGCCAGCAGCCTGACTCCCCAGGGGTGGGGGCACAATGAGCAGTTCTTC.

The chain couples TRBV3-1 (or the pseudogene TRBV3-2) to TRBJ2-7; 8 positions match TRBD2. The germline V gene has CDR1 LGHDT and CDR2 YNNKEL (reference sequence). The CDR3 totals 14 residues. V was clipped by 5 bases and J by 1 base; unmatched bases: 4. The CDR3 sequence: CASSIAGTSYEQYF. CDR3 nucleotides: TGTGCCAGCAGCATAGCGGGGACTTCCTACGAGCAGTACTTC.

The chain is built from TRBV7-9 and TRBJ1-4; a possible D gene is TRBD1 (5 bases). Per germline, CDR1 SEHNR and CDR2 FQNEAQ (reference sequence). The CDR3 length is 16 residues. V was cut by 5 bases and J by 0 bases, with 13 bases left in between. The CDR3 DNA reads as TGTGCCAGCAGCCAAAATACAGGAGCAACTAATGAAAAACTGTTTTTT. This translates into CASSQNTGATNEKLFF.

The V gene is TRBV5-1, the J gene TRBJ2-3; 11 bases match TRBD2. The CDR3 covers 16 residues. Trimming cost V 0 bases and J 3 bases; bases outside gene matches: 3. From germline, CDR1 is SGHRS and CDR2 YFSETQ. CDR3 nucleotides: TGCGCCAGCAGCTTGGAACTAGCGGGAGAGACAGATACGCAGTATTTT. Protein: CASSLELAGETDTQYF.

This clone turned up a few times. The chain joins TRBV7-2 to TRBJ2-7, with a weak D call TRBD1 (6 bases). The germline CDR1 and CDR2 sequences are SGHTA and FQGNSA. The CDR3 extends over 16 amino acids. The V gene lost 4 bases and the J gene lost 1 base, with 17 bases spanning the gap. The CDR3, as DNA: TGTGCCAGCAGCTCGGGGCCGAACAGGGTTTCCTACGAGCAGTACTTC. Amino acids: CASSSGPNRVSYEQYF.

The V and J genes are TRBV6-2 or TRBV6-3 and TRBJ2-5; 7 bases fit TRBD1. The V gene end was trimmed by 5 bases and the J gene end by 3 bases; junction bases not matched to a gene: 9. Germline V lookup: CDR1 MNHEY, CDR2 SVGEGT. The CDR3 totals 15 residues. This chain's CDR3 is CASSARQGMEETQYF. The CDR3 DNA sequence: TGTGCCAGCAGTGCTCGACAGGGAATGGAAGAGACCCAGTACTTC.

The V call is TRBV29-1, the J call TRBJ1-1; D remains unclear. Trimming cost V 4 bases and J 0 bases, with 9 bases left between them. The CDR3 covers 13 residues. Germline CDR1 reads SQVTM; CDR2 reads ANQGSEA. CDR3: CSVGLSLNTEAFF. The CDR3 DNA follows: TGCAGCGTTGGCTTGAGCCTGAACACTGAAGCTTTCTTT.

V is TRBV6-2 or TRBV6-3 and J is TRBJ2-1, with 8 positions matching TRBD1. V lost 5 bases, J lost 5 bases, and 14 bases stayed unmatched. The CDR3 spans 17 residues. Germline loops: CDR1 MNHEY, CDR2 SVGEGT. CDR3 nucleotide sequence: TGTGCCAGCAGTCCCTGGGGGAAACAGGGGGTGGACAATGAGCAGTTCTTC. This encodes CASSPWGKQGVDNEQFF.

This clone was counted a single time. The V call is TRBV30, the J call TRBJ1-6; D is undetermined. V lost 1 base and J lost 9, with 4 bases in between. The CDR3 sequence is 11 residues long. Per germline, CDR1 GTSNPN and CDR2 SVGIG (reference sequence). CDR3: CAWSGGSPLHF. For the CDR3, the DNA is TGTGCCTGGAGTGGCGGTTCACCCCTCCACTTT.

This clone was found a few times. V and J are TRBV30 and TRBJ1-3, with unresolved D. The germline gives CDR1 GTSNPN, CDR2 SVGIG (reference sequence). The ends were cut back, 0 bases at V and 4 bases at J, with 4 bases in the middle. The CDR3 loop spans 12 amino acids. The CDR3 bases are TGTGCCTGGAGTGTAGCGGGAAACACCATATATTTT. This sequence encodes CAWSVAGNTIYF.

This sequence joins TRBV4-1 and TRBJ1-6; D is unresolved. With 7 bases removed from V and 9 bases from J, the gap between germline ends came to 16 bases. CDR1 and CDR2 from the germline V gene are MGHRA and YSYEKL. The CDR3 extends over 14 amino acids. The CDR3 sequence: CASTHFKAISPLHF. DNA for the CDR3: TGCGCCAGCACCCACTTTAAAGCGATTTCACCCCTCCACTTT.

This clone was observed at least ten times. CDR3 loop: CASSEAETRGTIYF. The CDR3 DNA sequence: TGTGCCAGCAGTGAAGCCGAGACCCGGGGCACCATATATTTT. V and J are TRBV6-1 and TRBJ1-3; D is unresolved. The CDR3 spans 14 residues. Germline V gives CDR1 MNHNS, CDR2 SASEGT. Deletions cut 0 bases from V and 9 bases from J, with 12 bases between.

This clone was seen a few times. The genes are TRBV7-2 and TRBJ1-5, with a weak D call TRBD1 (5 bases). The ends were cut back, 2 bases at V and 10 bases at J, with 18 bases in the middle. Germline V lookup: CDR1 SGHTA, CDR2 FQGNSA. CDR3 length: 15 amino acids. In nucleotides, the CDR3 is TGTGCCAGCAGCTTAACTGCGGGACGTGATTCTCCCCAGCATTTT. It translates to CASSLTAGRDSPQHF.

The chain uses TRBV20-1 and TRBJ1-2; TRBD1 is a possible D gene (5 bases). Between the trimmed V and J ends, which lost 5 bases and 6 bases, there was a span of 10 bases. The CDR3 has 11 residues. The germline gives CDR1 DFQATT, CDR2 SNEGSKA (reference sequence). This CDR3 reads CSALGGDGYTF. Written as DNA, the CDR3 is TGCAGTGCTCTCGGGGGGGATGGCTACACCTTC.

The J gene is TRBJ2-7, the V gene TRBV7-9, with 10 positions matching TRBD1. This CDR3 is built from 13 residues. Germline lookup yields CDR1 SEHNR and CDR2 FQNEAQ (reference sequence). V shed 11 bases, J shed 3 bases, and the junction held 7 bases outside the gene matches. The CDR3 region is CAYSGQGIYEQYF. The CDR3, as DNA: TGTGCCTACTCGGGACAGGGGATCTACGAGCAGTACTTC.

The chain uses TRBV28 and TRBJ2-7; 7 bases are shared with TRBD2. Germline V gives CDR1 MDHEN, CDR2 SYDVKM. The CDR3 is made up of 13 amino acids. V shed 7 bases and J 2 bases; nucleotides not matched to a gene: 5. This CDR3 is CASKGAGAYEQYF. The CDR3 DNA sequence: TGTGCCAGCAAAGGCGCGGGAGCCTACGAGCAGTACTTC.

CDR3: CASSEPETGTGHSGANVLTF. The CDR3, as DNA: TGTGCCAGCAGCGAGCCCGAGACCGGGACAGGGCATTCTGGGGCCAACGTCCTGACTTTC. V and J are TRBV9 and TRBJ2-6; 9 bases match TRBD1. The length of the CDR3 is 20 residues. Germline V gives CDR1 SGDLS, CDR2 YYNGEE. The J segment lost 1 base and the V segment lost 3 bases, leaving 14 bases of the junction unmatched.

This clone showed up just a few times. V and J are TRBV19 and TRBJ1-6; TRBD1 is a possible D gene (6 bases). This CDR3 contains 14 residues. Germline CDR1 LNHDA, CDR2 SQIVND (reference sequence). V lost 5 bases, J lost 10 bases, and 15 bases lay in between. In DNA form, the CDR3 reads TGTGCCAGTAGTGCTTGGGACATTGGGTCACCCCTCCACTTT. Residues: CASSAWDIGSPLHF.

The chain has TRBV19 and TRBJ2-5; 7 positions agree with TRBD1. V trimming: 3 bases; J trimming: 12 bases; junction bases outside the gene matches: 4. Germline V lookup: CDR1 LNHDA, CDR2 SQIVND (reference sequence). The CDR3 contains 11 residues. The CDR3 loop is CASSIGDSEYF. In DNA, the CDR3 is TGTGCCAGTAGTATCGGGGACAGCGAGTACTTC.

This clone was picked up a small number of times. The chain joins TRBV14 to TRBJ2-7; a possible D gene is TRBD1 (5 bases). CDR3 length equals 14 residues. V was clipped by 1 base and J by 7 bases, with 14 bases between them. In germline, CDR1 is SGHDN, CDR2 FVKESK. CDR3 nucleotide sequence: TGTGCCAGCAGCCAAGCCCCAGGGTCCGGGGAGCAGTACTTC. Protein product: CASSQAPGSGEQYF.

This clone was observed a few times. The chain couples TRBV9 to TRBJ2-5; 9 positions match TRBD2. The length of the CDR3 is 15 residues. Germline V gene lookup returns CDR1 SGDLS and CDR2 YYNGEE. V was pared by 2 bases and J by 5 bases, with 7 bases of the junction left unmatched. CDR3 in DNA: TGTGCCAGCAGCGTCGGCGGGAGGGCCGGTGAGACCCAGTACTTC. Residues: CASSVGGRAGETQYF.

The count of this clone is one. The chain has TRBV28 and TRBJ2-2; D is possibly TRBD1 (6 bases). V lost 3 bases and J 2 bases, leaving 10 bases between the germline ends. Germline-derived CDR1 and CDR2 are MDHEN and SYDVKM. This CDR3 comprises 15 residues. CDR3 loop: CASSFWGQNTGELFF. In DNA form, the CDR3 reads TGTGCCAGCAGTTTCTGGGGACAAAACACCGGGGAGCTGTTTTTT. Filled out from reference TRBV28 and TRBJ2-2, the complete variable domain reads DVKVTQSSRYLVKRTGEKVFLECVQDMDHENMFWYRQDPGLGLRLIYFSYDVKMKEKGDIPEGYSVSREKKERFSLILESASTNQTSMYLCASSFWGQNTGELFFGEGSRLTVL.

The rearrangement uses TRBV29-1 and TRBJ2-6; 9 bases agree with TRBD1. There are 16 residues in the CDR3. Germline V lookup: CDR1 SQVTM, CDR2 ANQGSEA. V lost 6 bases, J lost 0 bases, and 6 bases stayed unmatched. The CDR3 nucleotides read TGCAGCGTGGTTGGACAGGGGTCCTCTGGGGCCAACGTCCTGACTTTC. The encoded protein is CSVVGQGSSGANVLTF.

The rearrangement uses TRBV3-1 (or the pseudogene TRBV3-2) and TRBJ1-4, with D perhaps matching TRBD1 (5 bases). V shed 0 bases and J shed 6 bases, with 11 bases lying between them. Germline CDR1 reads LGHDT; CDR2 reads YNNKEL (reference sequence). There are 15 residues in the CDR3. In DNA form, the CDR3 reads TGTGCCAGCAGCCAAGAGGGCTGGGGCGATGAAAAACTGTTTTTT. Amino acids: CASSQEGWGDEKLFF.

The chain couples TRBV3-1 (or the pseudogene TRBV3-2) to TRBJ1-2; 7 positions agree with TRBD1. Unmatched junction bases numbered 9, after V lost 2 bases and J lost 3 bases. This CDR3 is built from 16 residues. Germline V gene sequence: CDR1 LGHDT, CDR2 YNNKEL (reference sequence). This CDR3 reads CASSQNLGQADYGYTF. For the CDR3, the DNA is TGTGCCAGCAGCCAAAACCTTGGACAGGCTGACTATGGCTACACCTTC.

The CDR3 DNA follows: TGTGCCAGCAGCTTTGGAGACAGGGCCCCCGGGGATACGCAGTATTTT. This gives the protein CASSFGDRAPGDTQYF. The V call is TRBV11-2, the J call TRBJ2-3; the match to TRBD1 covers 7 bases. The CDR3 has 16 residues. Germline values: CDR1 SGHAT, CDR2 FQNNGV. V lost 3 bases and J lost 6; bases outside the gene matches: 12. The full variable domain, with the rest looked up from reference TRBV11-2 and TRBJ2-3, is EAGVAQSPRYKIIEKRQSVAFWCNPISGHATLYWYQQILGQGPKLLIQFQNNGVVDDSQLPKDRFSAERLKGVDSTLKIQPAKLEDSAVYLCASSFGDRAPGDTQYFGPGTRLTVL.

This sequence joins TRBV10-1 and TRBJ1-1, with D maybe TRBD1 (6 bases). Germline V gives CDR1 WNHNN, CDR2 SYGVQD (reference sequence). V lost 0 bases to trimming and J lost 5 bases, with 10 bases between them. This CDR3 is 14 amino acids long. DNA of the CDR3: TGCGCCAGCAGTGAGTCGAACACAGGGACTGAAGCTTTCTTT. Protein: CASSESNTGTEAFF.

This chain uses TRBV20-1 with TRBJ2-7; 7 bases fit TRBD1. The J segment lost 7 bases and the V segment lost 3 bases, leaving 15 bases of the junction unmatched. CDR3 length: 15 residues. CDR1 DFQATT and CDR2 SNEGSKA come from the germline V gene (reference sequence). Here the CDR3 DNA reads TGCAGTGCTAGTGATCGGACAGGCGGTTTAGGGGAGCAGTACTTC. Translating it yields CSASDRTGGLGEQYF.

This clone was seen more than once but under ten times. The V call is TRBV5-1, the J call TRBJ2-7, with D possibly being TRBD1 (5 bases). CDR3 length equals 15 residues. The ends were cut back, 4 bases at V and 1 base at J, with 15 bases in the middle. Germline V CDR1 and CDR2: SGHRS, YFSETQ. The CDR3 coding sequence is TGCGCCAGCAGCGCTGGACAAGGTCCTTCCTACGAGCAGTACTTC. Its protein product is CASSAGQGPSYEQYF.

The gene calls are TRBV6-5 and TRBJ1-6; D is unresolved. The germline gives CDR1 MNHEY, CDR2 SVGAGI. V lost 2 bases and J lost 4, with 6 bases in between. The CDR3 has 14 residues. CDR3 sequence (DNA): TGTGCCAGCAGTTACGTTCGGTATAATTCACCCCTCCACTTT. This translates into CASSYVRYNSPLHF.